A single sample gave rise to the 17 T cell receptor beta chains below, sequenced in a study of PD-1 blockade in classical Hodgkin lymphoma. Data came from immunoSEQ multiplex PCR; TCRdb stores just in-frame clones and leaves some out. The table shows about 24,000 clones, with approximately 80% occurring only once. Time point given: cycle 4 day 1 (C4D1), after less than 7 weeks of nivolumab. Patients all relapsed after autologous stem cell transplantation, and there was variation in brentuximab vedotin exposure. Here the sequenced sample was peripheral blood mononuclear cells (PBMCs), taken before the fourth cycle of nivolumab. These receptors came from a human donor with classical Hodgkin lymphoma.

The chain has TRBV2 and TRBJ2-7; D unresolved. CDR3 length: 14 amino acids. Germline V gives CDR1 SNHLY, CDR2 FYNNEI. V was trimmed by 3 bases and J by 3 bases, leaving 12 bases between them. The CDR3 sequence: CASSDYGLFYEQYF. The CDR3 DNA reads as TGTGCCAGCAGTGATTACGGGCTCTTCTACGAGCAGTACTTC.

The CDR3: CASSLGPGVTEAFF. In DNA, the CDR3 is TGTGCCAGCAGCTTAGGCCCAGGGGTCACTGAAGCTTTCTTT. J is TRBJ1-1 and V is TRBV7-8; a weak D match, TRBD1 (6 bases). Trimming took off 1 base at V and 4 bases at J, with 10 bases between the two ends. Germline CDR1 and CDR2: SGHVS and FQNEAQ. The CDR3 loop spans 14 amino acids.

The chain uses TRBV9 and TRBJ2-5; no clear D. CDR3 length: 15 residues. V lost 3 bases, J lost 0 bases, and 12 bases lay in between. CDR1 SGDLS and CDR2 YYNGEE come from the germline V gene. Here the CDR3 DNA reads TGTGCCAGCAGCGCAACTACAGCCTACCAAGAGACCCAGTACTTC. Residues: CASSATTAYQETQYF.

V gene TRBV7-3 combines with J gene TRBJ2-2, with 16 bases matching TRBD2. Germline CDR1 SGHTA, CDR2 FQGTGA. There are 15 residues in the CDR3. V lost 7 bases and J lost 13; bases outside the gene matches: 9. In DNA, the CDR3 is TGTGCCAGCACCCCCGTGGGGACTAGCGGGAGGGGGCTGTTTTTT. It encodes CASTPVGTSGRGLFF.

The chain uses TRBV19 and TRBJ1-5; unclear D gene. The germline gives CDR1 LNHDA, CDR2 SQIVND (reference sequence). The CDR3 runs 14 residues. Trimming left V 4 bases short and J 3 bases short, with 10 bases between. This CDR3 is CASSTKQDNQPQHF. In DNA form, the CDR3 reads TGTGCCAGTAGTACCAAACAAGACAATCAGCCCCAGCATTTT.

Concerning this clone: The identical CDR3 is also encoded by other nucleotide sequences in the sample. V gene TRBV2 combines with J gene TRBJ1-6, with D possibly being TRBD1 (6 bases). Trimming pared 4 bases from V and 6 bases from J, leaving 10 bases between. The germline CDR1 and CDR2 sequences are SNHLY and FYNNEI. This CDR3 has 14 residues. The CDR3 bases are TGTGCCAGCAGTGTGAAACAGGGTAATTCACCCCTCCACTTT. It codes for CASSVKQGNSPLHF. Looking up the rest from reference TRBV2 and TRBJ1-6 gives the full variable domain: EPEVTQTPSHQVTQMGQEVILRCVPISNHLYFYWYRQILGQKVEFLVSFYNNEISEKSEIFDDQFSVERPDGSNFTLKIRSTKLEDSAMYFCASSVKQGNSPLHFGNGTRLTVT.

The chain carries TRBV29-1 and TRBJ1-1; D is unresolved. This CDR3 comprises 15 residues. Trimming shortened V by 6 bases and J by 0 bases, and 17 bases separated the two germline ends. Looked up from germline, CDR1 is SQVTM and CDR2 is ANQGSEA. The CDR3, as DNA: TGCAGCGTCGTTCGACACGCACCCATGAACACTGAAGCTTTCTTT. Translating gives CSVVRHAPMNTEAFF.

The J gene is TRBJ2-5, the V gene TRBV5-1, with a possible D match to TRBD2 (6 bases). TRBJ2-7 matches the DNA end more closely, so the J call is doubtful. From germline, CDR1 is SGHRS and CDR2 YFSETQ. This CDR3 region has 13 residues. This chain's CDR3 is CASSLERAYEQYF. The CDR3 coding sequence is TGCGCCAGCAGCTTGGAGCGGGCCTACGAGCAGTACTTC.

The chain links TRBV10-2 to TRBJ1-3; D is uncertain. CDR3 size: 15 residues. The V gene lost 6 bases and the J gene lost 0 bases, with 12 bases spanning the gap. Germline CDR1 and CDR2: WSHSY and SAAADI. CDR3 nucleotides: TGCGCCAGCAGCCCCACTGGGGACTCTGGAAACACCATATATTTT. It specifies CASSPTGDSGNTIYF.

The gene calls are TRBV30 and TRBJ2-3; D ambiguous. Trimming stripped 1 base from V and 4 bases from J, with 3 bases between. The length of the CDR3 is 11 residues. Per the germline V gene, CDR1 is GTSNPN and CDR2 is SVGIG (reference sequence). The DNA for the CDR3 is TGTGCCTGGAGTGGAGCAGATACGCAGTATTTT. Protein product: CAWSGADTQYF.

This chain joins TRBV28 and TRBJ2-7, with TRBD2 identical over 8 bases. The germline V gene has CDR1 MDHEN and CDR2 SYDVKM. V trimming: 7 bases; J trimming: 4 bases; junction bases outside the gene matches: 6. This CDR3 region has 13 residues. CDR3 amino acids: CASKSGSEYEQYF. The CDR3 coding sequence is TGTGCCAGCAAGAGCGGGAGTGAGTACGAGCAGTACTTC.

This rearrangement joins TRBV6-5 to TRBJ2-5; 7 bases map to TRBD1. The germline CDR1 and CDR2 sequences are MNHEY and SVGAGI. V dropped 0 bases and J dropped 1; count of bases not matched to a gene: 2. CDR3 size: 15 residues. The CDR3 DNA reads TGTGCCAGCAGTTACTCGGGACAGACCCAAGAGACCCAGTACTTC. Translating it yields CASSYSGQTQETQYF.

V is TRBV7-2 and J is TRBJ2-1; TRBD1 agrees at 9 bases. Germline V CDR1 and CDR2: SGHTA, FQGNSA. The CDR3 extends over 15 amino acids. J gave up 10 bases and V 1 base, and 8 bases lay outside the gene matches. The CDR3 is CASSLVAWTGDEQFF. The CDR3 bases are TGTGCCAGCAGCTTAGTAGCCTGGACAGGGGACGAGCAGTTCTTC.

As for this clone: One junction end does not reproduce the germline sequence, and a read error may be involved. The rearrangement links TRBV11-2 to TRBJ2-5; maybe TRBD1 (6 bases). The germline gives CDR1 SGHAT, CDR2 FQNNGV. This CDR3 region has 16 residues. This chain's CDR3 is CASSLERGTPQETQYF. CDR3 coding DNA: TGTGCCAGCAGCCTAGAGAGGGGGACGCCCCAAGAGACCCAGTACTTC. Full variable domain (remainder filled in from reference TRBV11-2 and TRBJ2-5): EAGVAQSPRYKIIEKRQSVAFWCNPISGHATLYWYQQILGQGPKLLIQFQNNGVVDDSQLPKDRFSAERLKGVDSTLKIQPAKLEDSAVYLCASSLERGTPQETQYFGPGTRLLVL.

The chain joins TRBV19 to TRBJ2-1, with 9 bases that match TRBD2. The V segment lost 6 bases and the J segment 9 bases; nucleotides outside the gene matches: 18. Per germline, CDR1 LNHDA and CDR2 SQIVND (reference sequence). The length of the CDR3 is 17 residues. The CDR3 reads CASSHPLRSGRMVEQFF. In DNA, the CDR3 is TGTGCCAGTAGCCATCCCCTGAGGAGCGGGAGGATGGTTGAGCAGTTCTTC.

The chain couples TRBV7-9 to TRBJ1-2; a weak D match, TRBD1 (5 bases). V was pared by 0 bases and J by 7 bases, with 15 bases between. This CDR3 contains 15 residues. Germline V gene lookup returns CDR1 SEHNR and CDR2 FQNEAQ (reference sequence). CDR3 nucleotides: TGTGCCAGCAGCTTAGCCGGGACGGTCGGAGGTGGCTACACCTTC. It translates to CASSLAGTVGGGYTF.

Written as DNA, the CDR3 is TGTGCCAGTAGTATAATAGACGGGAGAAATCAGCCCCAGCATTTT. Translating gives CASSIIDGRNQPQHF. This chain connects TRBV19 to TRBJ1-5; D is unclear. The CDR3 runs 15 residues. V lost 2 bases to trimming and J lost 4 bases, with 12 bases between them. Germline V gene lookup returns CDR1 LNHDA and CDR2 SQIVND (reference sequence).